The present entry profiles one T cell receptor (beta chain) with its context. The clone's antigen remains unknown. No base qualities exist here, and no much larger clone lies one base off it. From its cysteine to its phenylalanine, the CDR3 spans 15 amino acids. The retained sequence is limited to the CDR3, 45 bases, with the frame set at the first base. CDR1 is given as MNHEY and CDR2 as SVGAGI, both from the germline V gene. Trimmed from V: 2 bases; trimmed from J: 10 bases; junction bases lacking a gene match: 8. This sample is drawn from a study of T cells in Graves' hyperthyroidism and ophthalmopathy (dated by TCRdb to between 2019 and 2020). Turning to the overall study: Peripheral blood was collected at initial diagnosis, before any treatment. The paper reports TCR Vbeta CDR3 sequencing of about 140 peripheral blood samples: over 40 ophthalmopathy, approximately 74 hyperthyroidism and around 17 progressor patients. Whether ophthalmopathy could be predicted prospectively was tested in an independent validation cohort made up of under 20 hyperthyroidism patients plus 17 patients who later progressed to ophthalmopathy. The approximately 100 discovery patients were randomly divided into training and test sets at a 7:3 ratio. In addition, the study compared T-cell repertoires in thyroid tissue and in blood from about 6 Graves' hyperthyroidism patients. Once sampling was done, hyperthyroidism patients were given methimazole at a starting dose of 30 mg daily, whereas ophthalmopathy patients were given high-dose intravenous methylprednisolone. TCR V-J signatures able to tell the groups apart were searched for in a discovery cohort of 100 patients, of whom more than 40 had Graves' ophthalmopathy and about 60 had stable Graves' hyperthyroidism. General conclusions and limits of the study: Most expanded thyroid clonotypes (frequency above 0.001) were also detected in blood, suggesting blood repertoires may reflect thyroid immune responses. Sample size was not statistically predetermined, and blinding of investigators to group allocation was not performed. Ophthalmopathy was separated from stable hyperthyroidism by a 13 V-J signature model, with 85% to 90% sensitivity and roughly 81% specificity obtained in cross-validation and 80%/75% obtained in testing. In validation, progression to ophthalmopathy was predicted by the model with almost 71% sensitivity and 72% to 85% specificity, a median of approximately 6.5 months before onset.

Graves' hyperthyroidism was defined as stable when no progression to ophthalmopathy occurred over 18 months of follow-up. Hyperthyroidism patients were aged 18 to 65 years and newly diagnosed, with disease duration of less than 2 months. Exclusion was applied to patients with uncontrolled infections, other autoimmune diseases, pregnancy or lactation. Diagnoses were based on clinical symptoms, serum thyroxine and TRAb, thyroid ultrasound and orbital computed tomography. PBMCs were isolated from about 10 ml of fresh peripheral blood by Ficoll-Paque density gradient centrifugation. Trizol reagent was used to extract total RNA, and RNA quality was then checked on an Agilent 2100 Bioanalyzer. Amplification of TCR beta CDR3 regions was carried out from RNA transcripts. The first round of RT-PCR for the TCR CDR3 was performed with the HTBI primer set and the Qiagen OneStep RT-PCR kit. Libraries were constructed in a second round of multiplex PCR, after which size selection and purification were carried out. Sequencing of the libraries was done on an Illumina HiSeq2000 using paired-end 100 bp reads. The paper's data handling went like this. SOAPnuke was used to process the raw data, with reads discarded if the reads contained adapters or uncalled bases, had a mean Phred below 15, or lacked an exact constant-primer or identifier match. High-quality paired reads were merged with COPE v1.2.5, and unique nucleotide sequences were defined as clonotypes. MiTCR v1.1 was used to align clonotypes to the IMGT TRBV, TRBD and TRBJ reference segments. Analysis was restricted to V-J combinations with a frequency above 0.0001, which covered roughly 99% of repertoires. A TCS score was defined as the ratio of F50 (clonal expansion) to E x V (chaos), with BLOSUM62-based TCRdist applied between CDR3 peptides within each V-J. Welch's t-statistics and random forest reduced 500 to 550 V-J features to roughly 13, which were used in a naive Bayes classifier (R e1071). In TCRdb, the public reads were trimmed at Q25 with fastp and aligned with MiXCR, with productive beta chains retained. All rows with the same CDR3 protein become a single entry with the most common DNA and genes. TCRdb, not the original authors, processed these V and J calls. Within this sample are hundreds of thousands of distinct CDR3 sequences, with around 15% of them counted one time only. Together, the top ten hold approximately 10% of the sample.

Recombination connected TRBV6-5 to TRBJ1-6; the central 7 bases match TRBD1. The sequencing sample was made of blood. The TCR comes from a woman under 30 with Graves' hyperthyroidism. The CDR3 region has the sequence CASSYGTAGRSPLHF. The sequenced DNA: TGTGCCAGCAGTTACGGGACAGCTGGTCGATCACCCCTCCACTTT.